Below, 15 T cell receptor beta chains from the same sample are listed, as sequenced in a study of T cell repertoires in urothelial bladder cancer. Only in-frame clones appear in the TCRdb table, and some are missing; sequencing was by immunoSEQ multiplex PCR. Found here are approximately 10,000 clones, less than 75% of them singletons; the top ten hold less than 35%. Sequenced material: tumor-infiltrating cells from bladder cancer. These receptors were collected from a human donor with urothelial carcinoma.

The J gene is TRBJ2-3, the V gene TRBV14, with D possibly TRBD1 on 5 matching bases. Germline V gives CDR1 SGHDN, CDR2 FVKESK. CDR3 length equals 13 residues. The V gene lost 8 bases and the J gene lost 5 bases, with 14 bases spanning the gap. The CDR3 protein is CASVVGDGDTQYF. CDR3 sequence (DNA): TGTGCCAGCGTCGTAGGGGATGGAGATACGCAGTATTTT.

V gene TRBV7-2 combines with J gene TRBJ1-1; 7 bases are shared with TRBD1. V trimming: 2 bases; J trimming: 1 base; junction bases outside the gene matches: 4. CDR1 and CDR2 from the germline V gene are SGHTA and FQGNSA. CDR3 length: 15 amino acids. The CDR3 DNA sequence: TGTGCCAGCAGCTTAAGAGGGGGCTGGAACACTGAAGCTTTCTTT. Its translation is CASSLRGGWNTEAFF.

The table lists this clone with a count of one. J is TRBJ2-2 and V is TRBV11-3, with TRBD1 matching 7 bases. Germline trimming cut 8 bases from V and 0 bases from J; bases unmatched to any gene: 0. The germline CDR1 and CDR2 sequences are SGHNT and YENEEA. This CDR3 has 13 residues. CDR3 bases: TGTGCCAGCGGGACAGCGAACACCGGGGAGCTGTTTTTT. Translating it yields CASGTANTGELFF. The full variable domain, its missing parts supplied by reference TRBV11-3 and TRBJ2-2, is EAGVVQSPRYKIIEKKQPVAFWCNPISGHNTLYWYLQNLGQGPELLIRYENEEAVDDSQLPKDRFSAERLKGVDSTLKIQPAELGDSAVYLCASGTANTGELFFGEGSRLTVL.

The chain's CDR3 is CASSSRETYGYTF. For the CDR3, the DNA is TGTGCCAGCAGCAGCCGGGAAACCTATGGCTACACCTTC. The chain has TRBV5-8 and TRBJ1-2; D gene ambiguous. Germline V lookup: CDR1 SGHTS, CDR2 YDEGEE. This CDR3 spans 13 amino acids. V dropped 4 bases and J dropped 4 bases, with 11 bases sitting between them. The full variable domain, its missing parts supplied by reference TRBV5-8 and TRBJ1-2, is EAGVTQSPTHLIKTRGQQATLRCSPISGHTSVYWYQQALGLGLQFLLWYDEGEERNRGNFPPRFSGRQFPNYSSELNVNALELEDSALYLCASSSRETYGYTFGSGTRLTVV.

The chain combines TRBV6-1 with TRBJ1-1; D perhaps matches TRBD1 (5 bases). Per germline, CDR1 MNHNS and CDR2 SASEGT. The CDR3 loop spans 14 amino acids. Trimming shortened V by 2 bases and J by 4 bases, and 11 bases separated the two germline ends. CDR3 DNA: TGTGCCAGCAGTGAATCAGGGAAGCGCACTGAAGCTTTCTTT. Protein: CASSESGKRTEAFF.

The CDR3 DNA is TGTGCCAGCAGCTTGGCCGAAGCGGTGGAGCTGTTTTTT. This gives the protein CASSLAEAVELFF. The rearrangement uses TRBV7-2 and TRBJ2-2, with a possible D match to TRBD2 (5 bases). This CDR3 spans 13 amino acids. Trimming took 3 bases from V and 10 from J, leaving 12 bases between them. Germline assignment: CDR1 SGHTA and CDR2 FQGNSA.

The DNA of the CDR3 is TGTGCCAGTAGGCAGGGGGCGAGCTCCTATAATTCACCCCTCCACTTT. Translating gives CASRQGASSYNSPLHF. The chain recombines TRBV19 with TRBJ1-6; 8 bases map to TRBD1. The CDR3 consists of 16 residues. Losses at the gene ends were 6 bases for V and 0 bases for J; bases not matched to a gene: 4. Germline assignment: CDR1 LNHDA and CDR2 SQIVND (reference sequence).

The chain has TRBV5-1 and TRBJ1-1, with D uncertain. The germline V gene has CDR1 SGHRS and CDR2 YFSETQ. The CDR3 consists of 16 residues. V was trimmed by 4 bases and J by 0 bases, leaving 16 bases between them. The CDR3 reads CASSDDARSMNTEAFF. CDR3 DNA sequence: TGCGCCAGCAGCGACGACGCGCGATCAATGAACACTGAAGCTTTCTTT.

CDR3 DNA: TGTGCCAGCAGCTGGAGTGGGCAGTACTATAATTCACCCCTCCACTTT. Its translation: CASSWSGQYYNSPLHF. V gene TRBV5-6 combines with J gene TRBJ1-6; no clear D gene. The germline V gene encodes CDR1 SGHDT and CDR2 YYEEEE. This CDR3 contains 16 residues. V lost 3 bases, J lost 3 bases, and 13 bases lay in between.

This chain links TRBV27 with TRBJ1-1, with 7 nucleotides matching TRBD1. This CDR3 comprises 15 residues. The J segment lost 5 bases and the V segment lost 6 bases, leaving 12 bases of the junction unmatched. Germline assignment: CDR1 MNHEY and CDR2 SMNVEV (reference sequence). The CDR3 region has the DNA TGTGCCAGCAGCAATCAACCGGGACAGTTAACTGAAGCTTTCTTT. Its protein product is CASSNQPGQLTEAFF.

The J gene is TRBJ2-2, the V gene TRBV27, with TRBD1 matching 10 bases. In germline, CDR1 is MNHEY, CDR2 SMNVEV (reference sequence). J was trimmed by 3 bases and V by 5 bases; bases with no gene match: 12. The CDR3 covers 18 residues. The CDR3: CASSIKTRDRGDTGELFF. The CDR3 region has the DNA TGTGCCAGCAGTATAAAAACCCGGGACAGGGGCGACACCGGGGAGCTGTTTTTT.

The rearrangement uses TRBV4-3 and TRBJ2-2; D is uncertain. CDR3 length: 13 residues. V lost 1 base and J 7 bases, leaving 7 bases between the germline ends. Germline CDR1 and CDR2: LGHNA and YSLEER. CDR3 amino acids: CASSQGVSGELFF. CDR3 DNA sequence: TGCGCCAGCAGCCAAGGGGTGAGCGGGGAGCTGTTTTTT.

V and J are TRBV7-2 and TRBJ1-2; D unresolved. Germline V gene data show CDR1 as SGHTA and CDR2 as FQGNSA. V gave up 5 bases and J gave up 7 bases, with 8 bases separating them. The CDR3 covers 11 residues. The CDR3 DNA reads TGTGCCAGCAGCCCTAATTTTGGCTACACCTTC. This sequence encodes CASSPNFGYTF.

This chain uses TRBV7-2 with TRBJ2-3; no reliable D call. The V and J ends lost 2 bases and 1 base respectively, with 13 bases between them. This CDR3 contains 16 residues. Per germline, CDR1 SGHTA and CDR2 FQGNSA. The CDR3 bases are TGTGCCAGCAGCTTAAGATTGCCGGACCGCACAGATACGCAGTATTTT. Translating gives CASSLRLPDRTDTQYF. The variable domain in full, completed from reference TRBV7-2 and TRBJ2-3, reads GAGVSQSPSNKVTEKGKDVELRCDPISGHTALYWYRQSLGQGLEFLIYFQGNSAPDKSGLPSDRFSAERTGGSVSTLTIQRTQQEDSAVYLCASSLRLPDRTDTQYFGPGTRLTVL.

V usage is TRBV28 and J usage is TRBJ2-5, with 8 bases identical to TRBD2. Germline CDR1 and CDR2: MDHEN and SYDVKM. This CDR3 region has 15 residues. The V segment lost 2 bases and the J segment 4 bases; nucleotides outside the gene matches: 6. The CDR3 spells CASSLIGGALETQYF. The CDR3, as DNA: TGTGCCAGCAGTTTAATCGGGGGGGCCTTAGAGACCCAGTACTTC.